This T cell receptor beta chain was observed in a study of T cells after yellow fever vaccination. Background on the study: With SMART-Seq v4 Ultra Low Input, the fractions containing low cell numbers were prepared. Study-level findings and limits: Contamination by abundant bulk-population clonotypes could be present in FACS-sorted repertoires.

The CDR3 has 15 amino acids. V was shortened by 0 bases and J by 5 bases, with 13 bases between the two germline ends. CDR1 is LGHNA, CDR2 YSLEER, per germline. This clonotype occurred many times. The antigen is not known. Template switching by 5'RACE produced TCR cDNA, adding a universal primer site and UMIs. Using its own MiXCR run on the 5' RACE reads, TCRdb lists one record per CDR3 protein. The table has approximately 330,000 distinct CDR3 sequences, roughly 4.3% seen once. The TCR comes from a man aged 18 to 30 who received the YFV17D yellow fever vaccine. The genes are TRBV4-3 and TRBJ1-1, with D maybe TRBD1 (5 bases). Here the sequenced sample was PBMCs, taken 5 days after the yellow fever booster vaccination. This chain's CDR3 is CASSQDRGAGTEAFF. DNA for the CDR3: TGCGCCAGCAGCCAAGATCGCGGGGCAGGGACTGAAGCTTTCTTT.